This is a list of T cell receptor beta chains from one sample in a study of shared clonotypes between healthy human individuals. Using immunoSEQ multiplex PCR, the repertoire was profiled, and TCRdb retains in-frame clones only, with some absent. The sample includes about 2.4 million clones, 90% to 95% of them seen just once. The sequenced material came from naive CD4+ T cells sorted from blood. The receptors here all came from a man younger than 35 in good health. Each CDR3 is given with its conserved first and last residue. D genes are given only for firm matches. A row's size may be missing; if present it is once, few, many or a size class.

d_gene | j_gene | abundance | v_gene | CDR3aa | CDR3nt
. | TRBJ1-5 | few | TRBV10-2 | CASTNRNQPQHF | TGCGCCAGCACAAACAGAAATCAGCCCCAGCATTTT
. | TRBJ1-4 | . | TRBV14 | CASRRKQRANEKLFF | TGTGCCAGCAGACGAAAACAGAGAGCTAATGAAAAACTGTTTTTT
TRBD2 | TRBJ2-5 | . | TRBV4-3 | CASSQDGTKTGTQYF | TGCGCCAGCAGCCAAGACGGGACTAAGACTGGGACCCAGTACTTC
. | TRBJ2-1 | . | TRBV9 | CASSVGGLGRGEQFF | TGTGCCAGCAGCGTAGGGGGACTGGGCAGAGGTGAGCAGTTCTTC
. | TRBJ1-2 | . | TRBV7-9 | CASSAKGVGGYTF | TGTGCCAGCAGCGCGAAGGGGGTAGGAGGCTACACCTTC
TRBD2 | TRBJ2-7 | . | TRBV5-1 | CASSLAGTSGPYEQYF | TGCGCCAGCAGCTTGGCTGGGACTAGCGGTCCCTACGAGCAGTACTTC
. | TRBJ1-4 | few | TRBV28 | CATRAVGEKLFF | TGTGCCACCCGAGCGGTCGGTGAAAAACTGTTTTTT
TRBD1 | TRBJ1-2 | . | TRBV9 | CVSSVAGTGDYGYTF | TGTGTCAGCAGCGTAGCCGGGACAGGGGACTATGGCTACACCTTC
TRBD1 | TRBJ1-2 | . | TRBV5-1 | CASSSPPGTGGGYTF | TGCGCCAGCAGCTCACCTCCCGGGACAGGGGGAGGCTACACCTTC
. | TRBJ2-5 | . | TRBV5-6 | CASSLVAGSQETQYF | TGTGCCAGCAGCTTGGTGGCGGGGAGCCAAGAGACCCAGTACTTC
TRBD1 | TRBJ1-1 | . | TRBV6-1 | CASSANPGQGLSYRTEAFF | TGTGCCAGCAGTGCAAACCCGGGACAGGGCCTATCCTATAGAACTGAAGCTTTCTTT
TRBD1 | TRBJ1-5 | . | TRBV19 | CASSPGGDNQPQHF | TGTGCCAGTAGCCCAGGGGGGGACAATCAGCCCCAGCATTTT
. | TRBJ2-3 | . | TRBV6-1 | CASSEDGRGTQYF | TGTGCCAGCAGTGAAGACGGACGGGGCACGCAGTATTTT
TRBD2 | TRBJ2-7 | . | TRBV5-1 | CASTPQGGYEQYF | TGCGCCAGCACCCCTCAGGGAGGGTACGAGCAGTACTTC
. | TRBJ2-7 | . | TRBV2 | CASSVDVPGEQYF | TGTGCCAGCAGTGTAGACGTTCCCGGGGAGCAGTACTTC
TRBD1 | TRBJ2-7 | . | TRBV18 | CASSLPGTGGEQYF | TGTGCCAGCTCACTACCCGGGACAGGGGGCGAGCAGTACTTC
TRBD1 | TRBJ1-2 | . | TRBV7-9 | CASSPGTGLYGYTF | TGTGCCAGCAGCCCCGGGACAGGGTTGTACGGCTACACCTTC
TRBD2 | TRBJ2-3 | . | TRBV7-9 | CASSLAADTQYF | TGTGCCAGCAGCCTAGCGGCGGATACGCAGTATTTT
. | TRBJ1-5 | few | TRBV4-3 | CASSQGVAEPQHF | TGCGCCAGCAGCCAAGGAGTTGCTGAGCCCCAGCATTTT
. | TRBJ2-1 | . | TRBV10-3 | CASKTDDNEQFF | TGTGCCTCGAAAACAGACGACAATGAGCAGTTCTTC
. | TRBJ2-7 | . | TRBV2 | CASSGDTREQYF | TGTGCCAGCAGCGGGGACACTAGGGAGCAGTACTTC
. | TRBJ2-7 | . | TRBV27 | CASNFGAGASYEQYF | TGTGCCAGCAATTTCGGGGCAGGGGCCTCCTACGAGCAGTACTTC
TRBD1 | TRBJ2-5 | . | TRBV7-6 | CASSLATGVQETQYF | TGTGCCAGCAGCTTAGCCACAGGGGTCCAAGAGACCCAGTACTTC
. | TRBJ2-5 | . | TRBV7-6 | CASSPRGETQYF | TGTGCCAGCAGCCCCCGGGGAGAGACCCAGTACTTC
. | TRBJ2-7 | . | TRBV4-1 | CASSQQGLRQYF | TGCGCCAGCAGCCAGCAGGGCCTAAGGCAGTACTTC
. | TRBJ2-2 | . | TRBV25-1 | CASSVRGGWTGELFF | TGTGCCAGCAGTGTAAGGGGGGGCTGGACCGGGGAGCTGTTTTTT
. | TRBJ2-7 | . | TRBV7-9 | CASSTSTDSYEQYF | TGTGCCAGCAGCACCTCGACAGACTCCTACGAGCAGTACTTC
. | TRBJ2-3 | . | TRBV7-6 | CASSLGQVILDTQYF | TGTGCCAGCAGCTTAGGACAGGTGATTCTGGATACGCAGTATTTT
. | TRBJ2-7 | . | TRBV29-1 | CSVLRVPYEQYF | TGCAGCGTTTTAAGGGTTCCCTACGAGCAGTACTTC
. | TRBJ2-6 | . | TRBV2 | CASTESSGANVLTF | TGTGCCAGCACTGAGTCATCTGGGGCCAACGTCCTGACTTTC
TRBD1 | TRBJ1-3 | . | TRBV18 | CASSLQTGGSQGGNTIYF | TGTGCCAGCTCACTCCAGACAGGGGGCTCTCAAGGCGGAAACACCATATATTTT
. | TRBJ1-1 | few | TRBV7-9 | CASSFRGNTEAFF | TGTGCCAGCAGCTTTCGGGGCAACACTGAAGCTTTCTTT
. | TRBJ1-6 | once | TRBV19 | CASKAVGGSPLHF | TGTGCCAGTAAGGCGGTTGGGGGTTCACCCCTCCACTTT
. | TRBJ2-3 | . | TRBV21-1 | CASSSQTFNTDTQYF | TGTGCCAGCAGCTCCCAAACATTTAACACAGATACGCAGTATTTT
TRBD1 | TRBJ1-4 | . | TRBV6-1 | CASSEVGGWNEKLFF | TGTGCCAGCAGTGAAGTAGGGGGCTGGAATGAAAAACTGTTTTTT
TRBD2 | TRBJ2-1 | . | TRBV5-4 | CASSRLAGGKTDEQFF | TGTGCCAGCAGCCGACTAGCGGGAGGGAAGACGGATGAGCAGTTCTTC
. | TRBJ1-1 | . | TRBV5-1 | CASSPGTLMNTEAFF | TGCGCCAGCAGCCCGGGGACATTGATGAACACTGAAGCTTTCTTT
. | TRBJ1-3 | . | TRBV28 | CASSSPGSSGNTIYF | TGTGCCAGCAGTTCCCCCGGATCCTCTGGAAACACCATATATTTT
. | TRBJ2-7 | . | TRBV28 | CASSGGGGGNYEQYF | TGTGCCAGCAGTGGTGGTGGCGGAGGGAACTACGAGCAGTACTTC
. | TRBJ2-5 | . | TRBV30 | CAWRAGETQYF | TGTGCCTGGAGAGCAGGGGAGACCCAGTACTTC
TRBD1 | TRBJ1-4 | . | TRBV6-1 | CASSEGTGGYSGKLFF | TGTGCCAGCAGTGAAGGAACAGGGGGCTATTCGGGAAAACTGTTTTTT
TRBD1 | TRBJ2-7 | once | TRBV5-1 | CASSLRWDRASSYEQYF | TGCGCCAGCAGCTTGAGATGGGACAGGGCGAGCTCCTACGAGCAGTACTTC
. | TRBJ1-6 | . | TRBV11-2 | CASKGWSSYNSPLHF | TGTGCCAGCAAGGGATGGAGCTCCTATAATTCACCCCTCCACTTT
. | TRBJ1-5 | . | TRBV2 | CASSATIYSNQPQHF | TGTGCCAGCAGTGCGACAATTTATAGCAATCAGCCCCAGCATTTT
. | TRBJ2-5 | . | TRBV6-1 | CASSEGLGTVRETQYF | TGTGCCAGCAGTGAAGGTCTCGGGACGGTTAGGGAGACCCAGTACTTC
TRBD2 | TRBJ2-2 | . | TRBV5-1 | CASSRLAGGTTGELFF | TGCGCCAGCAGCCGACTAGCGGGGGGCACCACCGGGGAGCTGTTTTTT
TRBD1 | TRBJ2-7 | . | TRBV18 | CASSLGQGAYEQYF | TGTGCCAGCTCCCTCGGACAGGGCGCCTACGAGCAGTACTTC
TRBD1 | TRBJ2-7 | . | TRBV28 | CASSFRDRVVYEQYF | TGTGCCAGCAGTTTCCGGGACAGGGTTGTCTACGAGCAGTACTTC
TRBD2 | TRBJ2-3 | . | TRBV2 | CASRGTSGGTDTQYF | TGTGCCAGCAGGGGGACTAGCGGGGGTACAGATACGCAGTATTTT